This entry concerns a single TCR beta chain. Its antigen is as yet unknown. Germline and junction disagree at one end, which may indicate a read error. This CDR3 has 16 amino acids. CDR1 and CDR2 (germline): MNHNY, SVGAGI (reference sequence). This sample was included in a study of cytomegalovirus exposure and HLA in healthy donors. The study's findings and limits: TCR beta V- and J-gene trimming, according to a later analysis, was linked to a missense DCLRE1C variant.

The study ran its PCR with 60 Vbeta and 13 Jbeta primers. This table comes from immunoSEQ multiplex PCR, and its TCRdb copy is limited to in-frame clones, with some not included. The listing records some 70,000 clones. The sequencing input was PBMCs. The sequence came from a man aged 35 to 55 in good health and CMV-seronegative. The chain uses TRBV6-6 and TRBJ2-1; no definite D call. The CDR3 is CASSYYPVSSDNEQFF. The DNA of the CDR3 is TGTGCCAGCAGTTACTACCCGGTTAGCTCCGACAATGAGCAGTTCTTC.